These T cell receptor beta chains were read from a single sample in a study of T cell clonotyping in hematopoietic cell transplantation. Clones were sequenced by immunoSEQ multiplex PCR, and TCRdb holds only the in-frame ones, with some missing. The sample shows roughly 37,000 clones, 88% of them seen only once. Sample: peripheral blood mononuclear cells. Receptors originate from a woman aged 40 to 50 in good health. Some clones in this sample may be carry-over from other donors' samples. Both conserved end residues are part of each CDR3. D genes are given only for firm matches. Not all rows give a size; the values are once, few, many and, for expanded clones, a class.

cdr3_aa,cdr3_nt,j_call,v_call,clone_size,d_call
CASSHLGSGQETQYF,TGTGCCAGCAGCCACCTAGGGTCCGGCCAAGAGACCCAGTACTTC,TRBJ2-5,TRBV14,NA,NA
CAWSVARDFPSLLYNEQFF,TGTGCCTGGAGTGTAGCGAGGGACTTCCCATCCCTCCTCTACAATGAGCAGTTCTTC,TRBJ2-1,TRBV30,NA,NA
CATSALGQGARVPYF,TGTGCCACATCTGCGTTGGGACAGGGGGCGAGGGTTCCGTACTTC,TRBJ2-4,TRBV7-9,NA,TRBD1
CASSPGGQNTGELFF,TGTGCCAGCAGCCCGGGGGGACAGAACACCGGGGAGCTGTTTTTT,TRBJ2-2,TRBV28,few,NA
CAWSVQRYEQYF,TGTGCCTGGAGTGTACAGAGGTACGAGCAGTACTTC,TRBJ2-7,TRBV30,once,NA
CASSPRGREETQYF,TGTGCCAGCAGCCCAAGAGGGCGGGAAGAGACCCAGTACTTC,TRBJ2-5,TRBV9,NA,NA
CASSSLETGEKLFF,TGTGCCAGCAGTAGCCTTGAGACCGGTGAAAAACTGTTTTTT,TRBJ1-4,TRBV7-9,NA,NA
CASSRGLGNSNQPQHF,TGTGCCAGCAGCAGGGGTTTAGGTAATAGCAATCAGCCCCAGCATTTT,TRBJ1-5,TRBV28,NA,NA
CASLGGRTGGGEQYF,TGTGCCAGCCTGGGGGGGAGGACAGGGGGCGGCGAGCAGTACTTC,TRBJ2-7,TRBV6-6,NA,TRBD1
CASRQVGGNSNQPQHF,TGTGCCAGCAGACAAGTGGGGGGGAATAGCAATCAGCCCCAGCATTTT,TRBJ1-5,TRBV7-8,NA,NA
CASSEIGSGEKLFF,TGTGCCAGCAGTGAAATCGGGTCGGGGGAAAAACTGTTTTTT,TRBJ1-4,TRBV2,NA,NA
CASNRGEGYGYTF,TGTGCCAGCAATAGGGGAGAAGGGTATGGCTACACCTTC,TRBJ1-2,TRBV2,NA,NA
CASSFGVVGADNEQFF,TGTGCCAGCAGCTTTGGAGTGGTGGGGGCGGACAATGAGCAGTTCTTC,TRBJ2-1,TRBV7-6,NA,NA
CASSIEGLDTEAFF,TGTGCCAGTAGTATAGAAGGGCTGGACACTGAAGCTTTCTTT,TRBJ1-1,TRBV19,NA,NA
CASSVGTNYGYTF,TGTGCCAGCAGCGTAGGAACCAACTATGGCTACACCTTC,TRBJ1-2,TRBV9,NA,NA
CASSNPAGADTQYF,TGTGCCAGCAGCAACCCGGCGGGAGCAGATACGCAGTATTTT,TRBJ2-3,TRBV5-4,NA,TRBD2
CASTDGESNYGYTF,TGTGCCAGCACCGACGGGGAATCTAACTATGGCTACACCTTC,TRBJ1-2,TRBV6-5,NA,NA
CASSIGLHTTNYGYTF,TGTGCCAGTAGTATAGGGTTGCACACCACTAACTATGGCTACACCTTC,TRBJ1-2,TRBV19,NA,NA
CASSVPIAGVHTGELFF,TGTGCCAGCAGCGTGCCTATAGCGGGAGTACACACCGGGGAGCTGTTTTTT,TRBJ2-2,TRBV9,NA,TRBD2
CSPRPVPDTQYF,TGCAGCCCCCGGCCGGTCCCAGATACGCAGTATTTT,TRBJ2-3,TRBV29-1,NA,NA
CASSFGIGGELFF,TGTGCCAGCAGTTTTGGTATCGGCGGGGAGCTGTTTTTT,TRBJ2-2,TRBV6-5,few,NA
CSVGDREGQPQHF,TGCAGCGTGGGGGACAGGGAAGGCCAGCCCCAGCATTTT,TRBJ1-5,TRBV29-1,NA,TRBD1
CARDRRGGYGYTF,TGTGCCCGGGACCGCCGAGGGGGCTATGGCTACACCTTC,TRBJ1-2,TRBV30,few,NA
CASSSDLNTEAFF,TGTGCCAGCAGCTCCGACTTGAACACTGAAGCTTTCTTT,TRBJ1-1,TRBV11-2,few,NA
CASSYSVQGDYGYTF,TGTGCCAGCAGTTACTCGGTGCAGGGAGACTATGGCTACACCTTC,TRBJ1-2,TRBV6-5,NA,NA